This TCR beta chain was profiled in a study of shared clonotypes between healthy human individuals. To note about this clone: Its matching antigen is unknown. A read error may produce the germline difference seen at one junction end.

Original methodology: ImmunoSEQ junction-only sequences lacked quality scores, so their filtering differed. Assay used: immunoSEQ multiplex PCR; TCRdb lists only in-frame clones, some missing. The V and J calls and clone size were taken over from that table, and D and trimming were inferred from the DNA. The sample carries about 770,000 clones, just under 75% recorded once. The germline CDR1 and CDR2 sequences are SSHAT and FNYEAQ (reference sequence). This CDR3 is built from 13 residues. Study-level points and caveats: In general, naive subsets displayed greater estimated richness than memory subsets did. In this cohort, only blood was sampled, and tissue repertoires likely differ.

The sequence came from a woman aged 25-40 years in good health. The sequencing input was memory CD4+ T cells sorted from blood. The subset: CD45RA-negative fraction. This sequence joins TRBV7-7 and TRBJ2-5; TRBD2 is a possible D gene (6 bases). DNA for the CDR3: TGTGCCAGCAGCTTATCCGGGAGTCTTTCCCAATACTTC. Translating it yields CASSLSGSLSQYF.